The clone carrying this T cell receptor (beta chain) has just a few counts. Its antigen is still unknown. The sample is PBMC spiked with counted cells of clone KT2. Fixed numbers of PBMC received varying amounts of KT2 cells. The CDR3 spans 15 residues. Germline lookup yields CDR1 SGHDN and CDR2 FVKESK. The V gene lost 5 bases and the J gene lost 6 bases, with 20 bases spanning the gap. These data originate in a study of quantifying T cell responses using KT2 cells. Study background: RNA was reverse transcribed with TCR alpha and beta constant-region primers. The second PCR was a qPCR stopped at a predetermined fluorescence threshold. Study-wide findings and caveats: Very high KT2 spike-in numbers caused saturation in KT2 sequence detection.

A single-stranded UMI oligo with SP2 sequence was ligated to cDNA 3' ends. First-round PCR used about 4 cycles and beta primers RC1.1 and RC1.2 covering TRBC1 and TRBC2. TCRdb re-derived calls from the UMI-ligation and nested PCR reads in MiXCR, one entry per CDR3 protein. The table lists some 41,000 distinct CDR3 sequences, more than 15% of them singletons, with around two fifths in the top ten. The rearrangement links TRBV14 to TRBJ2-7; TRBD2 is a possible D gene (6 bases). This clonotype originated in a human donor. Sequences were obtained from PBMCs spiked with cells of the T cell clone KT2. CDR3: CASSSQHWGRSEQYF. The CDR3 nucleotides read TGTGCCAGCAGCTCACAGCACTGGGGGAGGAGCGAGCAGTACTTC.